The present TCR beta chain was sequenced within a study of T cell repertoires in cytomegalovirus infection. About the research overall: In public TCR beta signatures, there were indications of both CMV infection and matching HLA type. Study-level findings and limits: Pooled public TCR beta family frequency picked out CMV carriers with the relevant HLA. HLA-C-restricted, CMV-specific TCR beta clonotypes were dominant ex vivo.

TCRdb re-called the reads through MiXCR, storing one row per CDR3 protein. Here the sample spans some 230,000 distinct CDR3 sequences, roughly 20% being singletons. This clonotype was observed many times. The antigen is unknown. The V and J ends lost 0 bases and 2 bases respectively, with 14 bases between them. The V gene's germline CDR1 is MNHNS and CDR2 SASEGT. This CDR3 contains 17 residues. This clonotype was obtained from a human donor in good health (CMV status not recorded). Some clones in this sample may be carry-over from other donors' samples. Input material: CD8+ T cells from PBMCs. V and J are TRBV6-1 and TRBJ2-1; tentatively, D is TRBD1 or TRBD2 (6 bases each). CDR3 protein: CASSEAELGGPYNEQFF. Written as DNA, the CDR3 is TGTGCCAGCAGTGAAGCGGAGCTGGGGGGCCCCTACAATGAGCAGTTCTTC.